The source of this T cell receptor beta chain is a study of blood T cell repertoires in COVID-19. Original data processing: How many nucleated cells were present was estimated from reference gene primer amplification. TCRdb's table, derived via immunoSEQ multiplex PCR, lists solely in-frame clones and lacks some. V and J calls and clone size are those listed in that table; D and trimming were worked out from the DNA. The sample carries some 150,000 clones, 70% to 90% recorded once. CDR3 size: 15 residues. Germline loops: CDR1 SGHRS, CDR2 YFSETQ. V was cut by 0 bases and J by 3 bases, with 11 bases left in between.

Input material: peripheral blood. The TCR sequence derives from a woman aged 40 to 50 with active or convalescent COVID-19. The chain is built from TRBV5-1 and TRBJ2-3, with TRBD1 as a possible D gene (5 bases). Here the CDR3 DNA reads TGCGCCAGCAGCTTGGATGGGGCGAGGACAGATACGCAGTATTTT. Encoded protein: CASSLDGARTDTQYF. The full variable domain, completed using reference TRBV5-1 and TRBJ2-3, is KAGVTQTPRYLIKTRGQQVTLSCSPISGHRSVSWYQQTPGQGLQFLFEYFSETQRNKGNFPGRFSGRQFSNSRSEMNVSTLELGDSALYLCASSLDGARTDTQYFGPGTRLTVL.